Presented here are 22 T cell receptor beta chains from one specimen sequenced in a study of blood T cell repertoires in COVID-19. The protocol was immunoSEQ multiplex PCR, while the TCRdb copy is restricted to in-frame clones and leaves out a portion. Among under 200,000 clones, about 89% were seen once, and the ten largest hold roughly 8.1%. The sample consisted of PBMCs or T cells enriched from blood (not recorded which). The receptor source for this set is a woman aged 18-35 years who had recovered from COVID-19.

CDR3 residues: CASSPRAGHEQYF. CDR3 DNA sequence: TGTGCCAGCAGTCCCCGTGCAGGTCACGAGCAGTACTTC. The chain combines TRBV12-3 or TRBV12-4 with TRBJ2-7; D remains unclear. CDR3 length: 13 residues. Trimming shortened V by 5 bases and J by 5 bases, and 13 bases separated the two germline ends.

V usage is TRBV2 and J usage is TRBJ1-5, with 10 bases identical to TRBD1. V shed 4 bases and J 6 bases; nucleotides not matched to a gene: 3. This CDR3 spans 14 amino acids. Per germline, CDR1 SNHLY and CDR2 FYNNEI. DNA of the CDR3: TGTGCCAGCAGTGGGGGGACAGGGGCTCAGCCCCAGCATTTT. Amino acid sequence: CASSGGTGAQPQHF.

The chain joins TRBV14 to TRBJ2-1; 9 nucleotides line up with TRBD2. V was clipped by 4 bases and J by 8 bases; unmatched bases: 6. Looked up from germline, CDR1 is SGHDN and CDR2 is FVKESK. The CDR3 runs 14 residues. Here the CDR3 reads CASSRLAGLDEQFF. Here the CDR3 DNA reads TGTGCCAGCAGCCGGCTAGCGGGGTTAGATGAGCAGTTCTTC.

The genes are TRBV10-3 and TRBJ2-1; weak D call: TRBD2 (5 bases). Looked up from germline, CDR1 is ENHRY and CDR2 is SYGVKD. V lost 2 bases, J lost 10 bases, and 9 bases lay in between. The CDR3 consists of 12 residues. The CDR3 sequence is CAISERGSEQFF. As DNA, the CDR3 is TGTGCCATCAGTGAGCGGGGTAGCGAGCAGTTCTTC.

This chain connects TRBV19 to TRBJ1-2; no clear D gene. This CDR3 is 11 amino acids long. V was pared by 5 bases and J by 5 bases, with 6 bases between. Germline lookup yields CDR1 LNHDA and CDR2 SQIVND (reference sequence). The CDR3 bases are TGTGCCAGTAGTGGGAGATATGGCTACACCTTC. Its protein is CASSGRYGYTF.

The count of this clone is one. The chain carries TRBV10-3 and TRBJ2-7, with a possible D match to TRBD2 (5 bases). V was shortened by 8 bases and J by 3 bases, with 8 bases between the two germline ends. In germline, CDR1 is ENHRY, CDR2 SYGVKD. CDR3 length equals 11 residues. CDR3 nucleotides: TGTGCCATCTGCGAGGGCTACGAGCAGTACTTC. Its protein is CAICEGYEQYF.

This sequence joins TRBV24-1 and TRBJ1-5; D possibly corresponds to TRBD1 (6 bases). CDR1 and CDR2 (germline): KGHDR, SFDVKD. Between the trimmed V and J ends, which lost 3 bases and 2 bases, there was a span of 10 bases. The CDR3 contains 15 residues. DNA for the CDR3: TGTGCCACCAGTGATGCGCAGGGGCGCAATCAGCCCCAGCATTTT. Protein sequence: CATSDAQGRNQPQHF.

This sequence joins TRBV25-1 and TRBJ1-6, with TRBD1 as a possible D gene (5 bases). Germline V gene data show CDR1 as MGHDK and CDR2 as SYGVNS. The CDR3 spans 13 residues. Deletions cut 7 bases from V and 10 bases from J, with 14 bases between. The CDR3 DNA sequence: TGTGCCAGCAATAGGCAGGGAGGATCACCCCTCCACTTT. It yields the protein CASNRQGGSPLHF.

This rearrangement joins TRBV24-1 to TRBJ1-1; 7 nucleotides line up with TRBD1. The V segment lost 6 bases and the J segment 4 bases; nucleotides outside the gene matches: 4. Germline V gene sequence: CDR1 KGHDR, CDR2 SFDVKD. The CDR3 has 13 residues. This CDR3 is CATSRKGATEAFF. CDR3 nucleotides: TGTGCCACCAGTAGAAAGGGGGCCACTGAAGCTTTCTTT.

The chain combines TRBV28 with TRBJ1-4; TRBD1 aligns across 9 bases. The V segment lost 3 bases and the J segment 5 bases; nucleotides outside the gene matches: 7. The germline gives CDR1 MDHEN, CDR2 SYDVKM. The CDR3 has 16 amino acids. The CDR3 protein is CASSLGQGRENEKLFF. The CDR3 DNA reads TGTGCCAGCAGTTTGGGACAGGGTCGTGAGAATGAAAAACTGTTTTTT.

The rearrangement joins TRBV5-5 to TRBJ2-7; 8 bases fit TRBD2. Trimming at V came to 2 bases and at J to 0 bases, leaving 4 bases not matched to a gene. Germline-derived CDR1 and CDR2 are SGHKS and YYEKEE (reference sequence). The CDR3 length is 15 residues. In DNA form, the CDR3 reads TGTGCCAGCAGCTTAGCGGGGGAGAGCTCCTACGAGCAGTACTTC. Translating it yields CASSLAGESSYEQYF. The variable domain in full, completed from reference TRBV5-5 and TRBJ2-7, reads DAGVTQSPTHLIKTRGQQVTLRCSPISGHKSVSWYQQVLGQGPQFIFQYYEKEERGRGNFPDRFSARQFPNYSSELNVNALLLGDSALYLCASSLAGESSYEQYFGPGTRLTVT.

V and J are TRBV19 and TRBJ1-5; D unclear. CDR3 length equals 12 residues. Germline CDR1 is LNHDA and CDR2 is SQIVND (reference sequence). Trimming left V 6 bases short and J 5 bases short, with 8 bases between. The CDR3 sequence is CASRRGYQPQHF. CDR3 DNA: TGTGCCAGTAGAAGAGGGTATCAGCCCCAGCATTTT.

The rearrangement joins TRBV19 to TRBJ1-2, with a possible D match to TRBD1 (6 bases). CDR1 and CDR2 (germline): LNHDA, SQIVND (reference sequence). Trimming took off 5 bases at V and 4 bases at J, with 17 bases between the two ends. This CDR3 comprises 15 residues. This CDR3 reads CASSPLKDSGYGYTF. In DNA form, the CDR3 reads TGTGCCAGTAGTCCCCTTAAGGACAGTGGCTATGGCTACACCTTC. The full variable domain, completed using reference TRBV19 and TRBJ1-2, is DGGITQSPKYLFRKEGQNVTLSCEQNLNHDAMYWYRQDPGQGLRLIYYSQIVNDFQKGDIAEGYSVSREKKESFPLTVTSAQKNPTAFYLCASSPLKDSGYGYTFGSGTRLTVV.

V and J are TRBV3-1 (or the pseudogene TRBV3-2) and TRBJ1-1; TRBD1 matches at 8 bases. CDR3 length: 15 residues. Per germline, CDR1 LGHDT and CDR2 YNNKEL (reference sequence). V shed 4 bases and J 10 bases; nucleotides not matched to a gene: 14. CDR3 nucleotide sequence: TGTGCCAGCAGCCGCCGGGACAGGCCACTAGCTCGAGCTTTCTTT. It translates to CASSRRDRPLARAFF.

This chain joins TRBV11-2 and TRBJ1-2; 9 bases match TRBD1. V shed 4 bases, J shed 7 bases, and the junction held 13 bases outside the gene matches. This CDR3 is built from 16 residues. Germline-derived CDR1 and CDR2 are SGHAT and FQNNGV. The CDR3 nucleotides read TGTGCCAGCAGCTCGGGACAGGGAAGGATGCTCGGTGGCTACACCTTC. It encodes CASSSGQGRMLGGYTF.

The gene calls are TRBV28 and TRBJ2-1, with 10 bases fitting TRBD2. The germline CDR1 and CDR2 sequences are MDHEN and SYDVKM. This CDR3 spans 15 amino acids. With 5 bases clipped from V and 4 bases from J, the junction kept 5 bases outside the gene matches. The CDR3 region is CASSKTSGFYNEQFF. As DNA, the CDR3 is TGTGCCAGCAGTAAGACTAGCGGGTTTTACAATGAGCAGTTCTTC.

This chain joins TRBV5-5 and TRBJ2-5; 9 bases map to TRBD2. Germline lookup yields CDR1 SGHKS and CDR2 YYEKEE (reference sequence). The CDR3 is 15 residues long. The ends lost 5 bases at V and 5 bases at J; junction bases unmatched: 10. CDR3 sequence (DNA): TGTGCCAGCAGTATTATTGCGGGGGGGCCGGAGACCCAGTACTTC. Translating it yields CASSIIAGGPETQYF.

The chain joins TRBV19 to TRBJ1-5; D possibly corresponds to TRBD1 (5 bases). In germline, CDR1 is LNHDA, CDR2 SQIVND (reference sequence). The CDR3 covers 14 residues. V was pared by 7 bases and J by 3 bases, with 13 bases between. Here the CDR3 reads CASTAGRINQPQHF. In DNA form, the CDR3 reads TGTGCCAGTACCGCGGGACGGATCAATCAGCCCCAGCATTTT.

The V gene is TRBV27, the J gene TRBJ1-3, with D unclear. Between the trimmed V and J ends, which lost 3 bases and 0 bases, there was a span of 12 bases. This CDR3 contains 16 residues. Germline V gene sequence: CDR1 MNHEY, CDR2 SMNVEV (reference sequence). The CDR3 reads CASSFTYLSSGNTIYF. CDR3 in DNA: TGTGCCAGCAGTTTTACATACCTCTCCTCTGGAAACACCATATATTTT.

This sequence joins TRBV2 and TRBJ2-7; the match to TRBD1 covers 8 bases. CDR1 is SNHLY and CDR2 is FYNNEI in the germline V gene. This CDR3 has 14 amino acids. V was clipped by 4 bases and J by 0 bases; unmatched bases: 2. As DNA, the CDR3 is TGTGCCAGCAGTGTGGGGACAGGCTCCTACGAGCAGTACTTC. Protein sequence: CASSVGTGSYEQYF.

This clone was observed once. The chain uses TRBV19 and TRBJ1-2; D gene ambiguous. CDR1 LNHDA and CDR2 SQIVND come from the germline V gene (reference sequence). V shed 3 bases and J shed 3 bases, with 11 bases lying between them. The CDR3 runs 14 residues. The CDR3 sequence: CASSMGVGYYGYTF. In DNA form, the CDR3 reads TGTGCCAGTAGTATGGGAGTGGGCTACTATGGCTACACCTTC.

The rearrangement joins TRBV7-9 to TRBJ2-1; weak D call: TRBD1 (5 bases). Per germline, CDR1 SEHNR and CDR2 FQNEAQ (reference sequence). The CDR3 has 15 residues. V lost 4 bases, J lost 8 bases, and 18 bases lay in between. The CDR3 loop reads CASSYLGQGTDEQFF. The CDR3 nucleotides read TGTGCCAGCAGCTACCTCGGGCAGGGAACCGATGAGCAGTTCTTC.